The 13 T cell receptor beta chains below come from one sample, sequenced in a study of T cell responses to AZD1222 COVID-19 vaccine. Repertoires were generated with immunoSEQ multiplex PCR, while TCRdb's copy carries only in-frame clones and drops some. The table records about 120,000 clones, 87% of them present only once. Sequenced here: peripheral blood, sampled on day 0 of AZD1222 vaccination. The receptors shown here come from an adult in good health.

The V gene is TRBV5-6, the J gene TRBJ1-1; possible D gene TRBD1, 6 bases. Germline CDR1 and CDR2: SGHDT and YYEEEE. V was clipped by 4 bases and J by 1 base, with 20 bases between them. This CDR3 is 17 amino acids long. Here the CDR3 reads CASSARGGATWNTEAFF. CDR3 bases: TGTGCCAGCAGCGCCCGGGGGGGGGCGACATGGAACACTGAAGCTTTCTTT.

This clone has more than one count but fewer than ten. The V gene is TRBV19, the J gene TRBJ2-1; D may correspond to TRBD1 or TRBD2 (6 bases each). Germline V gene lookup returns CDR1 LNHDA and CDR2 SQIVND (reference sequence). The V end was cut by 9 bases, the J end by 6 bases, with 27 bases between. The CDR3 extends over 17 amino acids. The CDR3 loop reads CASRRGLQYRVANEQFF. The CDR3 DNA is TGTGCCAGCAGGAGGGGACTGCAGTACAGGGTGGCCAATGAGCAGTTCTTC.

The rearrangement uses TRBV4-3 and TRBJ2-1; 8 bases map to TRBD1. The CDR3 runs 16 residues. Germline lookup yields CDR1 LGHNA and CDR2 YSLEER. V was clipped by 5 bases and J by 0 bases; unmatched bases: 6. CDR3 in DNA: TGCGCCAGCAGCATAGACAGGGGAGGCTCCTACAATGAGCAGTTCTTC. It specifies CASSIDRGGSYNEQFF.

The chain couples TRBV11-2 to TRBJ1-3; TRBD1 might be the D (5 bases). There are 15 residues in the CDR3. Germline lookup yields CDR1 SGHAT and CDR2 FQNNGV. V lost 4 bases and J 9 bases, leaving 19 bases between the germline ends. Here the CDR3 DNA reads TGTGCCAGCAGCTCCAGGACTTCCTCGGGGGGCACCATATATTTT. Translating it yields CASSSRTSSGGTIYF.

The rearrangement joins TRBV30 to TRBJ1-5, with 7 bases that match TRBD1. The J segment lost 0 bases and the V segment lost 3 bases, leaving 8 bases of the junction unmatched. Germline V CDR1 and CDR2: GTSNPN, SVGIG (reference sequence). The CDR3 is 16 amino acids. The DNA of the CDR3 is TGTGCCTGGAGCTACTCCGGGACAGTTAGCAATCAGCCCCAGCATTTT. Translation gives CAWSYSGTVSNQPQHF.

The V gene is TRBV19, the J gene TRBJ1-2; 7 positions match TRBD1. CDR1 and CDR2 (germline): LNHDA, SQIVND (reference sequence). V dropped 4 bases and J dropped 2; count of bases not matched to a gene: 4. This CDR3 comprises 14 residues. The CDR3 coding sequence is TGTGCCAGTAGTAGTTCGACAGGGAACTATGGCTACACCTTC. Translation gives CASSSSTGNYGYTF.

This clone was detected only once. The rearrangement uses TRBV7-2 and TRBJ1-1; no firm D call. The CDR3 is 13 residues long. Germline loops: CDR1 SGHTA, CDR2 FQGNSA. V shed 2 bases and J shed 1 base, with 5 bases lying between them. For the CDR3, the DNA is TGTGCCAGCAGCTTATACAGGAACACTGAAGCTTTCTTT. It specifies CASSLYRNTEAFF. Together with reference TRBV7-2 and TRBJ1-1, the CDR3 gives the full variable domain: GAGVSQSPSNKVTEKGKDVELRCDPISGHTALYWYRQSLGQGLEFLIYFQGNSAPDKSGLPSDRFSAERTGGSVSTLTIQRTQQEDSAVYLCASSLYRNTEAFFGQGTRLTVV.

The rearrangement joins TRBV4-1 to TRBJ1-2, with TRBD1 as a possible D gene (5 bases). Germline CDR1 reads MGHRA; CDR2 reads YSYEKL. CDR3 size: 16 residues. Between the trimmed V and J ends, which lost 3 bases and 2 bases, there was a span of 16 bases. CDR3 bases: TGCGCCAGCAGCCACGGGGGGGTAGGAATGAACTATGGCTACACCTTC. It translates to CASSHGGVGMNYGYTF.

This clone was recorded a few times. The V and J genes are TRBV5-1 and TRBJ1-1; D might be TRBD1 (6 bases). The ends were cut back, 1 base at V and 3 bases at J, with 7 bases in the middle. CDR3 length equals 13 residues. Germline CDR1 is SGHRS and CDR2 is YFSETQ. This CDR3 reads CASSLRGDTEAFF. The CDR3 DNA is TGCGCCAGCAGCTTGAGGGGGGACACTGAAGCTTTCTTT.

This rearrangement joins TRBV12-3 or TRBV12-4 to TRBJ1-6; TRBD1 might be the D (5 bases). Trimming pared 6 bases from V and 9 bases from J, leaving 12 bases between. This CDR3 contains 13 residues. The chain's CDR3 is CASSLWGGSPLHF. The CDR3 nucleotides are TGTGCCAGCAGCCTATGGGGGGGTTCACCCCTCCACTTT.

In its sample, this clone was seen a few times. This rearrangement joins TRBV11-2 to TRBJ2-7; tentatively, D is TRBD2 (6 bases). V lost 1 base to trimming and J lost 3 bases, with 22 bases between them. The CDR3 length is 18 residues. CDR1 is SGHAT and CDR2 is FQNNGV in the germline V gene. The CDR3 loop is CASSLGIAGLSLVYEQYF. The CDR3 DNA reads TGTGCCAGCAGCTTAGGAATCGCGGGACTTTCTTTAGTCTACGAGCAGTACTTC.

The chain is built from TRBV7-2 and TRBJ2-5; D possibly matches TRBD1 or TRBD2 (5 bases each). The germline CDR1 and CDR2 sequences are SGHTA and FQGNSA. The CDR3 length is 14 residues. The V end lost 5 bases, the J end lost 4 bases, and 14 bases lay between the germline ends. The CDR3 DNA reads as TGTGCCAGCAGCGACCCGGGACGGGGAGAGACCCAGTACTTC. Encoded protein: CASSDPGRGETQYF. Based on the CDR3 plus reference TRBV7-2 and TRBJ2-5, the full variable domain is GAGVSQSPSNKVTEKGKDVELRCDPISGHTALYWYRQSLGQGLEFLIYFQGNSAPDKSGLPSDRFSAERTGGSVSTLTIQRTQQEDSAVYLCASSDPGRGETQYFGPGTRLLVL.

The chain couples TRBV10-3 to TRBJ2-7; no firm D call. The CDR3 contains 14 residues. With 3 bases removed from V and 2 bases from J, the gap between germline ends came to 11 bases. The germline CDR1 and CDR2 sequences are ENHRY and SYGVKD. The CDR3 sequence: CAISDGARAYEQYF. As DNA, the CDR3 is TGTGCCATCAGTGATGGAGCAAGGGCCTACGAGCAGTACTTC.